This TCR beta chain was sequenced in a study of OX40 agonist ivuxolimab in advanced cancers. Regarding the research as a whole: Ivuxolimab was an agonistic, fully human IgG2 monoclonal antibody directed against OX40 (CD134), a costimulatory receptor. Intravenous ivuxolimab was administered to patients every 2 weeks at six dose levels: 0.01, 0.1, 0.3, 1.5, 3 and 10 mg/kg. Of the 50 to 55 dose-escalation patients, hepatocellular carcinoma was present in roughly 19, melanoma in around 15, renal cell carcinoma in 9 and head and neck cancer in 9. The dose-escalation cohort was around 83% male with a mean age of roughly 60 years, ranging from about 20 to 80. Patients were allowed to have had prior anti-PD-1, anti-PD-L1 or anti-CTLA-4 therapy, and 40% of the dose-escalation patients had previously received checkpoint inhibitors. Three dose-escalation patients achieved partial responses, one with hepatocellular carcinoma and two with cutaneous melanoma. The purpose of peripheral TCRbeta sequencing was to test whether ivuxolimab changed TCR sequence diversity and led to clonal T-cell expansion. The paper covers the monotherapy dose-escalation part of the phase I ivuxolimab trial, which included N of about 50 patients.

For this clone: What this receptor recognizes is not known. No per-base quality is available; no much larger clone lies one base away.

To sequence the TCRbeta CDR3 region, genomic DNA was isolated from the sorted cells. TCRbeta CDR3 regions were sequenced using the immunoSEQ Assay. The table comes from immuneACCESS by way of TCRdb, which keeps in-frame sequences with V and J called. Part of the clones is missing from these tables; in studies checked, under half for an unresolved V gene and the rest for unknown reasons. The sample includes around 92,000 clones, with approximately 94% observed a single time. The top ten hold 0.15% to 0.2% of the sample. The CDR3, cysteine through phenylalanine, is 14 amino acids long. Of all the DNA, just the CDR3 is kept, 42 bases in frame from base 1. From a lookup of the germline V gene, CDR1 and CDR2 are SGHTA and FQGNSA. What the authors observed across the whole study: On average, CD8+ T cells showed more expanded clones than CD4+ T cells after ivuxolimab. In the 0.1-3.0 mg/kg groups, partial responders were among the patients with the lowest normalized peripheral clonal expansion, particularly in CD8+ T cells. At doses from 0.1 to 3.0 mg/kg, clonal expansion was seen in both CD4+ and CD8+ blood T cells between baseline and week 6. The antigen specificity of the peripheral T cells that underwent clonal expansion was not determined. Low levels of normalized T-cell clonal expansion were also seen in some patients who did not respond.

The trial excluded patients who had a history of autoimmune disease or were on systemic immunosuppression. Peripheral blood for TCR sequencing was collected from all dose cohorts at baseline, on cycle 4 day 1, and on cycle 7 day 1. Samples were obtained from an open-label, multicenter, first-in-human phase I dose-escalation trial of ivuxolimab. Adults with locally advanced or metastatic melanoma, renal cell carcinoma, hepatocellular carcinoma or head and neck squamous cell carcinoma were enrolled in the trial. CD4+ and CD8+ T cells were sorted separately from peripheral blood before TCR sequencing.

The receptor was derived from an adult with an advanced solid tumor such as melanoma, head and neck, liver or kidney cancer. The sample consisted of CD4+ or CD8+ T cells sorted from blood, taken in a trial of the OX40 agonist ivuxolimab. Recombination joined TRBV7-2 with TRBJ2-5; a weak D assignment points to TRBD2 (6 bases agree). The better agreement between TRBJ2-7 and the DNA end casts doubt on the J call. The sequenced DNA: TGTGCCAGCAGCTTAGACGGCGGGGCCTACGAGCAGTACTTC. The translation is CASSLDGGAYEQYF.